Presented here are 7 T cell receptor beta chains from one specimen sequenced in a study of blood T cell repertoires in COVID-19. Only in-frame clones appear in the TCRdb table, and some are missing; sequencing was by immunoSEQ multiplex PCR. This sample has 97,000 or so clones; around 76% occur once, and the top ten carry 15% to 20%. Sequenced: peripheral blood. These TCRs come from a man older than 75 with acute or convalescent COVID-19.

The chain uses TRBV7-2 and TRBJ2-7, with D uncertain. The CDR3 runs 15 residues. Between the trimmed V and J ends, which lost 4 bases and 0 bases, there was a span of 13 bases. Germline CDR1 SGHTA, CDR2 FQGNSA. The CDR3 spells CASSSRPGPSYEQYF. The CDR3 DNA is TGTGCCAGCAGCTCACGGCCGGGTCCCTCCTACGAGCAGTACTTC.

This clone was observed a handful of times. This rearrangement joins TRBV18 to TRBJ1-1; D is undetermined. Trimming took off 2 bases at V and 1 base at J, with 14 bases between the two ends. This CDR3 spans 16 amino acids. Germline CDR1 and CDR2: KGHSH and LQKENI. CDR3 amino acids: CASSPFQAVENTEAFF. In DNA, the CDR3 is TGTGCCAGCTCACCATTTCAGGCAGTCGAGAACACTGAAGCTTTCTTT. Using reference TRBV18 and TRBJ1-1 for the parts outside the CDR3, the full variable domain is NAGVMQNPRHLVRRRGQEARLRCSPMKGHSHVYWYRQLPEEGLKFMVYLQKENIIDESGMPKERFSAEFPKEGPSILRIQQVVRGDSAAYFCASSPFQAVENTEAFFGQGTRLTVV.

The chain recombines TRBV9 with TRBJ2-7, with D tentatively TRBD1 (5 bases). Germline V lookup: CDR1 SGDLS, CDR2 YYNGEE. The CDR3 has 15 amino acids. V gave up 3 bases and J gave up 4 bases, with 17 bases separating them. In DNA form, the CDR3 reads TGTGCCAGCAGCGCCCAAGGGGCAGGGTCTTACGAGCAGTACTTC. This translates into CASSAQGAGSYEQYF.

The chain carries TRBV5-1 and TRBJ2-1, with D possibly matching TRBD2 (5 bases). CDR3 length: 18 residues. Germline V gene lookup returns CDR1 SGHRS and CDR2 YFSETQ. The V end lost 1 base, the J end lost 0 bases, and 17 bases lay between the germline ends. The CDR3, as DNA: TGCGCCAGCAGCTTGTTCAGCGCGGGCGGAAGCTCCTACAATGAGCAGTTCTTC. Residues: CASSLFSAGGSSYNEQFF.

V gene TRBV3-1 (or the pseudogene TRBV3-2) combines with J gene TRBJ1-3, with D perhaps TRBD1 (5 bases). Per the germline V gene, CDR1 is LGHDT and CDR2 is YNNKEL (reference sequence). The CDR3 totals 17 residues. V was clipped by 6 bases and J by 0 bases, with 18 bases between them. This CDR3 is CASRPQGLLISGNTIYF. In DNA, the CDR3 is TGTGCCAGCAGGCCCCAGGGACTCCTCATCTCTGGAAACACCATATATTTT.

The chain employs TRBV10-3 and TRBJ2-7; 8 bases align to TRBD1. The J segment lost 6 bases and the V segment lost 7 bases, leaving 11 bases of the junction unmatched. CDR1 and CDR2 from the germline V gene are ENHRY and SYGVKD. CDR3 length: 14 residues. The CDR3 nucleotides are TGTGCCATCAAGCAAGGACAGGGTCTCTTCGAGCAGTACTTC. Translated: CAIKQGQGLFEQYF.

This clone was found once. The chain uses TRBV25-1 and TRBJ2-3, with TRBD1 matching 7 bases. Germline V gene lookup returns CDR1 MGHDK and CDR2 SYGVNS. The CDR3 is 14 residues long. The J segment lost 3 bases and the V segment lost 5 bases, leaving 5 bases of the junction unmatched. CDR3 residues: CASSNRGRTDTQYF. In DNA form, the CDR3 reads TGTGCCAGCAGTAACAGGGGTAGGACAGATACGCAGTATTTT.